This TCR beta chain was captured by sequencing in a study of OX40 agonist ivuxolimab in advanced cancers. Across the whole study: A mean age of about 59 years, range about 23 to 90, was recorded, and more than 80% were male. The study, taken as a whole, reports: Dosing at 0.1 to 3.0 mg/kg was accompanied by clonal expansion of CD4+ and CD8+ blood T cells by week 6. Clonal expansion among partial responders at 0.1-3.0 mg/kg ranked near the lowest.

With regard to this clone: Its target is unknown.

Only in-frame clones appear in the TCRdb table, and some are missing; sequencing was by immunoSEQ multiplex PCR. The sample lists tens of thousands of clones, 81% seen once, with 5.5% to 8% in the top ten. Per the germline V gene, CDR1 is LGHNA and CDR2 is YNFKEQ. The CDR3 runs to 19 residues. Trimming took 4 bases from V and 3 from J, leaving 24 bases between them. The clonotype originates from an adult with an advanced solid tumor such as melanoma, head and neck, liver or kidney cancer. The J gene is TRBJ1-4, the V gene TRBV4-2, with a weak D call TRBD1 (5 bases). The sample in question was CD4+ or CD8+ T cells sorted from blood, obtained in a trial of the OX40 agonist ivuxolimab. CDR3 sequence reads: CASSPFYWSSRDANEKLFF. Here the CDR3 DNA reads TGTGCCAGCAGCCCCTTCTACTGGTCCTCGAGGGACGCTAATGAAAAACTGTTTTTT.